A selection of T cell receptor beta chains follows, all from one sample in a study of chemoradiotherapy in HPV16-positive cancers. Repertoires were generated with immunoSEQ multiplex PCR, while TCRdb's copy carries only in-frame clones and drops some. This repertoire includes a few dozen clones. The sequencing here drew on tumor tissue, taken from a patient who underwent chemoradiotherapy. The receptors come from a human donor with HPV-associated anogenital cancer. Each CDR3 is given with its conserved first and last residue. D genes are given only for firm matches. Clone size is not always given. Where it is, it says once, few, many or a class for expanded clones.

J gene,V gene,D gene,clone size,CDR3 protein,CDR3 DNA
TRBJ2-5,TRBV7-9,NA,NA,CASRGFQETQYF,TGTGCCAGCAGAGGGTTCCAAGAGACCCAGTACTTC
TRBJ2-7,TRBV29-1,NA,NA,CSDSNEQYF,TGCAGCGACTCGAACGAGCAGTACTTC
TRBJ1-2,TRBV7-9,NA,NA,CASSLDRDDYTF,TGTGCCAGCAGCTTAGACAGGGACGACTACACCTTC
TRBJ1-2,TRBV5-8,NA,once,CQLQLSPRKTYGYTF,TGCCAGCTTCAGTTATCACCACGAAAGACCTATGGCTACACCTTC
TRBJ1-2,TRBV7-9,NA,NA,CASSLDRDGYTF,TGTGCCAGCAGCTTAGACAGGGACGGCTACACCTTC
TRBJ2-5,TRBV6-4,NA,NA,CASSDSNGGQETQYF,TGTGCCAGCAGTGACTCTAACGGGGGACAAGAGACCCAGTACTTC
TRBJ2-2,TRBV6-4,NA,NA,CASSDSDSLTGELFF,TGTGCCAGCAGTGACTCGGACTCACTAACCGGGGAGCTGTTTTTT
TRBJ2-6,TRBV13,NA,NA,CASRPVQLRQSRANVLTF,TGTGCCAGCAGGCCTGTTCAGCTGAGACAAAGTCGGGCCAACGTCCTGACTTTC
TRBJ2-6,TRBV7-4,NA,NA,CASSSCSSQSRANVLTF,TGTGCCAGCAGCTCATGCAGCTCACAAAGTCGGGCCAACGTCCTGACTTTC
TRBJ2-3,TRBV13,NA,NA,CASSLAGTGGTDTQYF,TGTGCCAGCAGCTTAGCGGGGACGGGCGGCACAGATACGCAGTATTTT
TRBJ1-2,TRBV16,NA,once,CASSFLVRKTYGYTF,TGTGCCAGCAGCTTTCTAGTTAGAAAGACCTATGGCTACACCTTC
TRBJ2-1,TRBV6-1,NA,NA,CASSEPSEFYNEQFF,TGTGCCAGCAGTGAACCCTCTGAGTTTTACAATGAGCAGTTCTTC
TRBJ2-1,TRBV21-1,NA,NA,CASRLHHSDNEQFF,TGTGCCAGCAGGCTACACCATTCCGACAATGAGCAGTTCTTC
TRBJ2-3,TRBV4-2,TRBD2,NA,CASSQERGGPDTQYF,TGTGCCAGCAGCCAAGAGCGGGGGGGCCCAGATACGCAGTATTTT
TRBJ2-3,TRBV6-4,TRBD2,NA,CASSGGGATDTQYF,TGTGCCAGCAGTGGCGGGGGGGCCACAGATACGCAGTATTTT
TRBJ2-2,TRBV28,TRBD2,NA,CASKGTSETGELFF,TGTGCCAGCAAAGGAACTAGCGAAACCGGGGAGCTGTTTTTT
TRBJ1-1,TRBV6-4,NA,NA,CASSDSENTEAFF,TGTGCCAGCAGTGACTCAGAGAACACTGAAGCTTTCTTT